The 30 T cell receptor beta chains in this list originate from one sample, sequenced in a study of control samples from healthy donors and cancer patients. Sequencing was performed with immunoSEQ multiplex PCR; in TCRdb, only in-frame clones are kept and a portion is missing. The sample holds about 89,000 clones, around nine tenths seen once. The specimen sequenced was blood. All receptors derive from a man in his thirties or forties in good health.

CDR3 loop: CASSEQGFFYEQYV. As DNA, the CDR3 is TGTGCCAGCAGTGAACAGGGTTTTTTCTACGAGCAGTACGTC. V and J are TRBV6-1 and TRBJ2-7; a weak D match, TRBD1 (5 bases). This CDR3 spans 14 amino acids. The V and J ends lost 2 bases and 3 bases respectively, with 11 bases between them. The V gene's germline CDR1 is MNHNS and CDR2 SASEGT.

This sequence joins TRBV5-6 and TRBJ1-1; 8 nucleotides agree with TRBD1. V trimming: 1 base; J trimming: 4 bases; junction bases outside the gene matches: 3. CDR3 size: 14 residues. Germline lookup yields CDR1 SGHDT and CDR2 YYEEEE. The DNA for the CDR3 is TGTGCCAGCAGCTTGACAGGGGGGGTCACTGAAGCTTTCTTT. Its protein is CASSLTGGVTEAFF.

This chain links TRBV6-5 with TRBJ1-2; a weak D match, TRBD1 (6 bases). Trimming cost V 0 bases and J 4 bases, with 12 bases left between them. The CDR3 consists of 15 residues. Germline V gene lookup returns CDR1 MNHEY and CDR2 SVGAGI. CDR3 nucleotide sequence: TGTGCCAGCAGTTACTCGGCGGGGGCTGTCTATGGCTACACCTTC. Its translation is CASSYSAGAVYGYTF.

The rearrangement links TRBV28 to TRBJ2-5; 7 nucleotides agree with TRBD2. Unmatched junction bases numbered 8, after V lost 2 bases and J lost 2 bases. Germline V gene sequence: CDR1 MDHEN, CDR2 SYDVKM. The CDR3 totals 16 residues. CDR3 loop: CASSLGQAGLQETQYF. CDR3 in DNA: TGTGCCAGCAGTTTAGGGCAAGCGGGGTTACAAGAGACCCAGTACTTC.

The chain employs TRBV6-1 and TRBJ1-4; tentative D call: TRBD1 (6 bases). CDR3 size: 13 residues. V was shortened by 3 bases and J by 7 bases, with 9 bases between the two germline ends. In germline, CDR1 is MNHNS, CDR2 SASEGT. The chain's CDR3 is CASSDRGGEKLFF. For the CDR3, the DNA is TGTGCCAGCAGTGACAGGGGAGGTGAAAAACTGTTTTTT.

V is TRBV11-1 and J is TRBJ2-3, with TRBD1 identical over 10 bases. The germline gives CDR1 SGHAT, CDR2 FQDESV (reference sequence). J lost 5 bases, V lost 6 bases, and 5 bases had no gene match. The CDR3 has 14 residues. The CDR3 loop reads CASSLGQGGDTQYF. In DNA, the CDR3 is TGTGCCAGCAGTCTAGGACAGGGGGGAGATACGCAGTATTTT.

The chain is built from TRBV7-9 and TRBJ1-6; D might be TRBD1 (5 bases). The CDR3 consists of 15 residues. The germline V gene encodes CDR1 SEHNR and CDR2 FQNEAQ (reference sequence). Trimming left V 5 bases short and J 5 bases short, with 13 bases between. The CDR3 reads CASSPAAGDNSPLHF. CDR3 bases: TGTGCCAGCAGCCCCGCGGCGGGGGATAATTCACCCCTCCACTTT. Variable domain in full (rest from reference TRBV7-9 and TRBJ1-6): DTGVSQNPRHKITKRGQNVTFRCDPISEHNRLYWYRQTLGQGPEFLTYFQNEAQLEKSRLLSDRFSAERPKGSFSTLEIQRTEQGDSAMYLCASSPAAGDNSPLHFGNGTRLTVT.

This rearrangement joins TRBV30 to TRBJ1-6, with 7 bases lining up with TRBD1. The CDR3 is made up of 13 amino acids. Germline-derived CDR1 and CDR2 are GTSNPN and SVGIG (reference sequence). The V segment lost 7 bases and the J segment 7 bases; nucleotides outside the gene matches: 7. The DNA for the CDR3 is TGTGCCTTCCTCGACAGGGACAATTCACCCCTCCACTTT. Residues: CAFLDRDNSPLHF.

This clone was observed a single time. The chain employs TRBV6-5 and TRBJ2-1, with 8 bases lining up with TRBD2. The V and J ends lost 2 bases and 8 bases, in that order; junction bases with no gene match: 5. The CDR3 spans 14 residues. Germline CDR1 and CDR2: MNHEY and SVGAGI. The CDR3 sequence is CASSYIAGMYEQFF. CDR3 nucleotides: TGTGCCAGCAGTTACATAGCGGGGATGTATGAGCAGTTCTTC.

The gene calls are TRBV30 and TRBJ2-1; D ambiguous. Looked up from germline, CDR1 is GTSNPN and CDR2 is SVGIG (reference sequence). This CDR3 has 13 amino acids. Trimming cost V 1 base and J 2 bases, with 6 bases left between them. CDR3 sequence reads: CAWSGGAYNEQFF. The CDR3 DNA is TGTGCCTGGAGTGGAGGAGCCTACAATGAGCAGTTCTTC.

The rearrangement joins TRBV30 to TRBJ1-6; D may be TRBD1 (6 bases). The CDR3 totals 14 residues. Germline V gene sequence: CDR1 GTSNPN, CDR2 SVGIG (reference sequence). The V and J ends lost 3 bases and 7 bases respectively, with 13 bases between them. CDR3 sequence: CAWSRDNGNSPLHF. The CDR3 DNA reads as TGTGCCTGGAGCCGGGACAATGGGAATTCACCCCTCCACTTT.

The rearrangement joins TRBV5-1 to TRBJ2-3; D is perhaps TRBD1 (6 bases). The CDR3 consists of 17 residues. Trimming removed 4 bases from V and 6 bases from J, with 24 bases in between. Germline V lookup: CDR1 SGHRS, CDR2 YFSETQ. Here the CDR3 reads CASSIPASGATSDTQYF. The CDR3 region has the DNA TGCGCCAGCAGCATCCCCGCTTCAGGGGCTACAAGCGATACGCAGTATTTT.

The chain joins TRBV5-5 to TRBJ1-3, with D maybe TRBD1 (6 bases). This CDR3 contains 15 residues. The germline V gene encodes CDR1 SGHKS and CDR2 YYEKEE (reference sequence). Deletions cut 4 bases from V and 3 bases from J, with 14 bases between. CDR3 bases: TGTGCCAGCAGCGTAGTATGGACAGATGGAAACACCATATATTTT. Encoded protein: CASSVVWTDGNTIYF.

This sequence joins TRBV18 and TRBJ2-5; 7 bases are shared with TRBD1. Trimming cost V 3 bases and J 5 bases; bases outside gene matches: 9. Per germline, CDR1 KGHSH and CDR2 LQKENI. CDR3 length: 15 residues. This chain's CDR3 is CASSPTGTRGETQYF. CDR3 nucleotide sequence: TGTGCCAGCTCACCCACCGGGACCAGGGGGGAGACCCAGTACTTC.

The V call is TRBV4-1, the J call TRBJ2-5; no definite D call. The CDR3 has 13 residues. The ends were cut back, 5 bases at V and 3 bases at J, with 10 bases in the middle. Germline CDR1 reads MGHRA; CDR2 reads YSYEKL. The CDR3 loop is CASSGSPEETQYF. The CDR3 DNA reads TGCGCCAGCAGCGGGTCACCGGAAGAGACCCAGTACTTC.

The chain couples TRBV5-1 to TRBJ2-3; D is possibly TRBD2 (6 bases). Looked up from germline, CDR1 is SGHRS and CDR2 is YFSETQ. CDR3 length equals 15 residues. Trimming took 2 bases from V and 2 from J, leaving 12 bases between them. The CDR3 coding sequence is TGCGCCAGCAGCTTAGATGGGCGGGACACAGATACGCAGTATTTT. It codes for CASSLDGRDTDTQYF.

This clone has a handful of counts. The same CDR3 can be traced to other DNA sequences in this sample. V and J are TRBV30 and TRBJ1-2; D is unresolved. There are 10 residues in the CDR3. Trimming took 5 bases from V and 5 from J, leaving 6 bases between them. Germline values: CDR1 GTSNPN, CDR2 SVGIG (reference sequence). CDR3 DNA sequence: TGTGCCTGGTTGGGGTATGGCTACACCTTC. Its translation: CAWLGYGYTF. The full variable domain, its missing parts supplied by reference TRBV30 and TRBJ1-2, is SQTIHQWPATLVQPVGSPLSLECTVEGTSNPNLYWYRQAAGRGLQLLFYSVGIGQISSEVPQNLSASRPQDRQFILSSKKLLLSDSGFYLCAWLGYGYTFGSGTRLTVV.

This clone was observed once. The chain is built from TRBV24-1 and TRBJ2-3; D unresolved. This CDR3 has 14 residues. Germline lookup yields CDR1 KGHDR and CDR2 SFDVKD. V was trimmed by 6 bases and J by 5 bases, leaving 14 bases between them. In DNA form, the CDR3 reads TGTGCCACCAGTAAATCCAGAAGTGGAGATACGCAGTATTTT. Protein sequence: CATSKSRSGDTQYF.

This chain joins TRBV18 and TRBJ2-3; TRBD1 matches at 8 bases. The length of the CDR3 is 15 residues. CDR1 KGHSH and CDR2 LQKENI come from the germline V gene. V dropped 3 bases and J dropped 4; count of bases not matched to a gene: 6. The CDR3 here is CASSPDRGFADTQYF. The CDR3 DNA sequence: TGTGCCAGCTCACCTGACAGGGGTTTTGCAGATACGCAGTATTTT. Drawing the rest from reference TRBV18 and TRBJ2-3, the complete variable domain is NAGVMQNPRHLVRRRGQEARLRCSPMKGHSHVYWYRQLPEEGLKFMVYLQKENIIDESGMPKERFSAEFPKEGPSILRIQQVVRGDSAAYFCASSPDRGFADTQYFGPGTRLTVL.

The chain recombines TRBV11-2 with TRBJ2-3; D possibly matches TRBD1 or TRBD2 (5 bases each). This CDR3 region has 16 residues. The germline V gene encodes CDR1 SGHAT and CDR2 FQNNGV. Trimming stripped 5 bases from V and 1 base from J, with 16 bases between. CDR3 bases: TGTGCCAGCAGCCGATCCCGGGGCTCGGGCACAGATACGCAGTATTTT. This gives the protein CASSRSRGSGTDTQYF.

As regards this clone: A much larger clone sits a single nucleotide away, making a read error possible. V is TRBV7-2 and J is TRBJ2-1; D gene uncertain. The CDR3 runs to 11 residues. V was shortened by 5 bases and J by 3 bases, with 2 bases between the two germline ends. From germline, CDR1 is SGHTA and CDR2 FQGNSA. This CDR3 reads CASSHYNEQFF. CDR3 DNA: TGTGCCAGCAGCCACTACAATGAGCAGTTCTTC.

V and J are TRBV11-2 and TRBJ1-2; TRBD1 matches at 8 bases. Germline V lookup: CDR1 SGHAT, CDR2 FQNNGV. CDR3 size: 15 residues. The V and J ends lost 1 base and 8 bases, in that order; junction bases with no gene match: 9. Here the CDR3 DNA reads TGTGCCAGCAGCTTAGTGATGGACAGGGTAGGAGGCTACACCTTC. Its protein product is CASSLVMDRVGGYTF.

CDR3 residues: CASSPAVGADTQYF. DNA of the CDR3: TGTGCCAGCTCACCGGCAGTCGGGGCAGATACGCAGTATTTT. This chain links TRBV18 with TRBJ2-3; TRBD2 is a possible D gene (5 bases). From germline, CDR1 is KGHSH and CDR2 LQKENI. Trimming took 3 bases from V and 4 from J, leaving 11 bases between them. This CDR3 has 14 amino acids.

The CDR3 here is CASDAGTEQETQYF. CDR3 nucleotides: TGTGCCAGTGACGCCGGGACAGAACAAGAGACCCAGTACTTC. This rearrangement joins TRBV19 to TRBJ2-5; 7 positions match TRBD1. The germline V gene has CDR1 LNHDA and CDR2 SQIVND (reference sequence). The J segment lost 2 bases and the V segment lost 8 bases, leaving 8 bases of the junction unmatched. CDR3 length: 14 amino acids.

The chain carries TRBV6-5 and TRBJ1-1; 7 bases are shared with TRBD1. Germline CDR1 reads MNHEY; CDR2 reads SVGAGI. The CDR3 consists of 14 residues. The trim removed 6 bases at V and 4 bases at J, leaving 8 bases unmatched. CDR3: CASSLPGQLTEAFF. In DNA form, the CDR3 reads TGTGCCAGCAGCCTTCCGGGACAGCTCACTGAAGCTTTCTTT.

The chain is built from TRBV6-5 and TRBJ1-2, with 9 bases fitting TRBD1. CDR3 size: 14 residues. J lost 9 bases, V lost 6 bases, and 11 bases had no gene match. Germline CDR1 MNHEY, CDR2 SVGAGI. CDR3 nucleotide sequence: TGTGCCAGCAGATCGTCCGGGACAGGGAGTAGCTACACCTTC. Its protein product is CASRSSGTGSSYTF.

V gene TRBV18 combines with J gene TRBJ2-1; D remains ambiguous. The germline V gene encodes CDR1 KGHSH and CDR2 LQKENI. The CDR3 runs to 15 residues. Trimming removed 0 bases from V and 6 bases from J, with 12 bases in between. The chain's CDR3 is CASSPPAGNVNEQFF. DNA for the CDR3: TGTGCCAGCTCACCACCGGCCGGCAACGTCAATGAGCAGTTCTTC.

The rearrangement links TRBV28 to TRBJ1-4; no firm D call. The V and J ends lost 4 bases and 0 bases respectively, with 12 bases between them. CDR1 and CDR2 from the germline V gene are MDHEN and SYDVKM. This CDR3 is built from 16 residues. The CDR3 spells CASSSPRPATNEKLFF. The CDR3 region has the DNA TGTGCCAGCAGTTCCCCCCGTCCTGCAACTAATGAAAAACTGTTTTTT.

This clone was seen only a few times. The rearrangement uses TRBV7-8 and TRBJ1-2; unclear D gene. This CDR3 spans 14 amino acids. Per the germline V gene, CDR1 is SGHVS and CDR2 is FQNEAQ. The V and J ends lost 5 bases and 3 bases respectively, with 13 bases between them. Here the CDR3 reads CASSLGIQDYGYTF. CDR3 DNA sequence: TGTGCCAGCAGCCTGGGTATTCAGGACTATGGCTACACCTTC.

This clone has a handful of counts. The CDR3: CASSSTFGTNSYEQYF. Written as DNA, the CDR3 is TGTGCCAGCAGCTCTACTTTCGGGACGAACTCCTACGAGCAGTACTTC. V is TRBV7-2 and J is TRBJ2-7; TRBD1 or TRBD2 may be the D gene (5 bases each). The germline V gene encodes CDR1 SGHTA and CDR2 FQGNSA. This CDR3 has 16 residues. V lost 4 bases, J lost 0 bases, and 16 bases lay in between.